A selection of T cell receptor beta chains follows, all from one sample in a study of shared clonotypes between healthy human individuals. TCRdb keeps only in-frame clones here, not all; method: immunoSEQ multiplex PCR. The data contain over a million clones, under 99% of them singletons. Sequencing input: naive CD4+ T cells sorted from blood. The receptors derive from a young man in good health. The CDR3 runs from the conserved cysteine through the conserved F or W. Only part of the rows carry a size: once, few, many, or a class if the clone is expanded.

V	J	size	CDR3
TRBV7-9	TRBJ2-7	-	CASSRGLGQIGHEQYF
TRBV5-1	TRBJ1-2	-	CASSSQGTDYGYTF
TRBV7-8	TRBJ2-2	once	CASSQDRGSGTGELFF
TRBV5-5	TRBJ2-7	-	CASSVPSYEQYF
TRBV4-3	TRBJ2-2	-	CASSQDGTGELFF
TRBV18	TRBJ2-1	-	CASSPLDSEEIEQFF
TRBV5-8	TRBJ1-1	once	CASNGQGALAEAFF
TRBV5-6	TRBJ2-1	-	CASSSILAGDNEQFF
TRBV27	TRBJ2-7	-	CASSSQGAPPYEQYF
TRBV29-1	TRBJ2-5	-	CSVGGGALPETQYF
TRBV29-1	TRBJ2-2	-	CSVKYGPTGELFF
TRBV6-4	TRBJ2-3	once	CASGSTTTDTQYF
TRBV6-1	TRBJ2-5	-	CASSEEWGREGQYF
TRBV7-4	TRBJ2-3	-	CASSNRERRGTTDTQYF
TRBV18	TRBJ2-7	-	CASSPASLLGAYEQYF
TRBV18	TRBJ2-7	-	CASSGTSGAYEQYF
TRBV9	TRBJ1-2	-	CASSAHRGNYGYTF
TRBV11-3	TRBJ2-5	-	CASSDPGEGQETQYF
TRBV19	TRBJ2-7	-	CASNSDRGYEQYF
TRBV13	TRBJ1-3	-	CASSFTAASGNTIYF
TRBV7-8	TRBJ2-1	-	CASSLPGLAGGRWKNEQFF
TRBV7-9	TRBJ2-7	-	CASSLGDRTGSSYEQYF
TRBV28	TRBJ2-7	-	CASSTQMYEQYF
TRBV7-8	TRBJ1-1	once	CASSLTTEAFF
TRBV2	TRBJ1-1	-	CASTALLGSEAFF
TRBV5-1	TRBJ2-2	-	CASSRDRVGTGELFF
TRBV10-3	TRBJ2-2	-	CAISHSGQMTGELFF
TRBV4-2	TRBJ2-3	-	CASSQDGLGGTDTQYF
TRBV5-4	TRBJ1-2	-	CASSLGTGGGGYTF
TRBV6-6	TRBJ2-7	-	CASGDPGTGSYEQYF
TRBV5-8	TRBJ2-7	-	CASSLARTGGRQYF
TRBV28	TRBJ2-1	-	CASSFGRDEQFF
TRBV7-2	TRBJ2-7	-	CASSLEGLEQYF
TRBV18	TRBJ2-1	-	CASSQRLDSYNEQFF
TRBV19	TRBJ2-7	-	CASSIVRGTSYEQYF
TRBV5-1	TRBJ1-1	-	CASLTTGGSTEAFF
TRBV6-5	TRBJ2-7	-	CASSPLGGRSYEQYF
TRBV5-1	TRBJ2-2	-	CASSGTGGDTGELFF
TRBV5-5	TRBJ1-4	-	CASSWGIGNEKLFF
TRBV28	TRBJ1-5	-	CASSLGTLNNQPQHF
TRBV25-1	TRBJ2-7	-	CASSTGLTTDEQYF
TRBV9	TRBJ1-3	-	CASSVEGISGNTIYF
TRBV14	TRBJ2-7	-	CASSQLQGVWHEQYF
TRBV25-1	TRBJ2-2	-	CASSALKRDRGTGELFF
TRBV4-3	TRBJ2-7	-	CASSQVIAGGPDEQYF
TRBV19	TRBJ2-1	-	CASSISSGTRDEQFF
TRBV2	TRBJ2-7	-	CASSWTVGEQYF
TRBV10-2	TRBJ2-5	-	CASSEGTAILSGVQETQYF
TRBV11-3	TRBJ2-7	-	CASSLGAAAYEQYF
TRBV7-9	TRBJ2-7	-	CASSFSYEQYF
TRBV4-1	TRBJ2-3	-	CASSPRQDGGTDTQYF
TRBV11-2	TRBJ1-1	few	CASSMGQMNTEAFF
TRBV5-1	TRBJ2-7	-	CASSLDRGSIYEQYF
TRBV20-1	TRBJ2-7	-	CSAIRDGQYF
TRBV5-1	TRBJ1-1	-	CASSLEGREAFF
TRBV2	TRBJ2-1	-	CASSRGLGLADNEQFF
TRBV10-2	TRBJ2-4	-	CASSEKKGQRQYF
TRBV2	TRBJ2-7	-	CASSEKGLAGVNEQYF
TRBV19	TRBJ2-1	-	CASSSVGQRTYNEQFF
TRBV7-3	TRBJ2-1	-	CASSLTDRGGLNEQFF